Detailed here is one T cell receptor beta chain. Its binding antigen is unknown. No per-base quality is available; no much larger clone lies one base away. The sample's treatment or condition, from its label and the paper: around 19 received Ad26.COV2.S at low or high dose, single or two shots; 5 received placebo; per-sample allocation not given. Repertoires of vaccine and placebo recipients were sequenced from samples taken on day 63 after the first injection. In Cohort 1b, 20 to 25 adults aged 18-55 years were enrolled at a single site in Boston, USA, between 29 July and 7 August 2020. Ad26.COV2.S consisted of a replication-incompetent adenovirus type 26 vector by which a prefusion-stabilized SARS-CoV-2 spike protein from the original Wuhan strain was expressed. These data are taken from a study of Ad26.COV2.S vaccination and SARS-CoV-2 variants (dated by TCRdb to the early 2020s). Context from the whole study: Vaccine-arm donors were drawn from COV1001, a multicentre, randomized, double-blind, placebo-controlled phase I-IIa trial of Ad26.COV2.S in healthy adults. Dosing of Ad26.COV2.S was intramuscular, at either 5x10^10 or 1x10^11 viral particles, delivered as one shot or as two shots spaced 56 days apart. TCRbeta repertoire sequencing served as the tool for gauging how specific and how broad the SARS-CoV-2-reactive T cell receptors were following Ad26.COV2.S vaccination. The TCR-sequenced set comprised around 30 samples: some 19 Ad26.COV2.S vaccine recipients, 5 placebo recipients and 8 SARS-CoV-2 convalescent individuals. Participants in the trial were split at random into five groups of five each, receiving low-dose or high-dose Ad26.COV2.S once or twice, or else placebo on both occasions. Blinding of investigators to trial group allocation was maintained during experiments and outcome assessment. Paper-wide results and their limitations: Comparing responses between vaccine doses or regimens was not something the study was powered to do. Substantial breadth of spike-specific CD8+ and CD4+ T cell responses was reported after vaccination. Vaccine and placebo recipients had comparable non-spike TCR breadth, which fits with the vaccine containing only spike. Higher spike-specific TCR breadth was observed in Ad26.COV2.S recipients than in placebo recipients (P = 0.0014). The authors noted that the TCR breadth and depth analyses may have underestimated total T cell responses.

The immunoSEQ Assay was the method used to sequence TCRbeta CDR3 regions. After extraction, genomic DNA underwent amplification by bias-controlled multiplex PCR, followed by high-throughput sequencing. In the original analysis: Collapsing and filtering of sequences were performed to quantify the absolute abundance of each unique TCRbeta CDR3 region. Usable DNA was measured by amplifying reference genes present in all nucleated cells, and TCRbeta template counts were normalized to that usable DNA to estimate T cell fraction. Repertoire TCRs were annotated as SARS-CoV-2-specific when V gene, CDR3 amino acid sequence and J gene were exactly matched to a known reactive TCR set. The reference SARS-CoV-2 TCR set came from MIRA and was filtered for enrichment in COVID-19-positive ImmuneCODE repertoires, removing public or cross-reactive TCRs. Drawing on the MIRA antigens, annotated TCRs were analysed further at the level of specific ORF or position within ORF. Depth was the summed frequency of annotated unique rearrangements, while breadth was defined as annotated unique rearrangements over total unique productive rearrangements. TCR breadth was compared between groups using two-sided Wilcoxon rank-sum tests. The table was pulled from immuneACCESS by TCRdb, which kept in-frame rearrangements only. Such tables lose some clones; where checked, under half of the loss comes from unresolved V genes, and the rest has no known cause. The DNA gave D and trimming, while V, J and clone size come from that table. In this sample the table shows some 320,000 clones, roughly 84% of which occur a single time. The ten largest clones capture approximately 1.9% of the sample.

The CDR3 numbers 16 residues from cysteine through phenylalanine. Just the 48-base CDR3 DNA is kept, in frame starting at base 1. From the germline V gene, CDR1 is MGHRA and CDR2 is YSYEKL. Cut back by 0 bases and 7 bases, the V and J ends lie 17 bases apart. The clonotype was recovered from a person between 18 and 60 years old who received the Ad26.COV2.S COVID-19 vaccine or a placebo. The chain is made from TRBV4-1 and TRBJ2-3; the D gene identity is not certain. The source was peripheral blood, collected in a trial of Ad26.COV2.S vaccine versus placebo. The CDR3 reads CASSQEWAEPSYTQYF. The DNA is as follows: TGCGCCAGCAGCCAAGAATGGGCGGAGCCCTCTTATACGCAGTATTTT.